One and the same sample provided the 9 T cell receptor beta chains below, sequenced in a study of T cells in Graves' hyperthyroidism and ophthalmopathy (dated by TCRdb to between 2017 and 2020). To prepare the library, multiplex PCR was applied. Sequencing was carried out with an Illumina HiSeq 2000. The TCR beta CDR3 regions were amplified from the RNA transcripts. The TCR CDR3 was subjected to a first round of RT-PCR using the HTBI primer set and the Qiagen OneStep RT-PCR kit. The public sequencing data were trimmed at Q25 with fastp and processed into clonotypes with MiXCR by TCRdb, which kept only in-frame beta chains. Each entry merges the rows of one CDR3 protein and shows their most common DNA and genes. The sample table holds under 650,000 distinct CDR3 sequences, of which 16% were seen once. The ten most abundant clones make up less than 4.5% of the sample. The sequenced material came from blood. The receptors here all came from a woman aged 30 to 39 with Graves' hyperthyroidism.

This clonotype was seen at least ten times. The rearrangement uses TRBV28 and TRBJ2-3, with D maybe TRBD2 (6 bases). Germline loops: CDR1 MDHEN, CDR2 SYDVKM. Trimming took off 10 bases at V and 2 bases at J, with 22 bases between the two ends. The CDR3 is 16 amino acids. In DNA, the CDR3 is TGTGCCATCTCCCTTAATCCAGGAGGGGCCACAGATACGCAGTATTTT. Its translation is CAISLNPGGATDTQYF.

This clonotype was seen a handful of times. The chain combines TRBV9 with TRBJ2-3; no clear D gene. V lost 2 bases and J lost 6, with 7 bases in between. Germline V lookup: CDR1 SGDLS, CDR2 YYNGEE. The CDR3 consists of 12 residues. The CDR3 DNA sequence: TGTGCCAGCAGCGTCGAAGGGGATACGCAGTATTTT. This gives the protein CASSVEGDTQYF.

This clonotype was counted only a few times. This chain connects TRBV20-1 to TRBJ1-5; 12 bases are shared with TRBD1. The CDR3 sequence is 15 residues long. Germline lookup yields CDR1 DFQATT and CDR2 SNEGSKA (reference sequence). V gave up 5 bases and J gave up 7 bases; unmatched junction bases: 9. This CDR3 is CSAPGTGGAGQPQHF. The CDR3 bases are TGCAGTGCTCCGGGGACAGGGGGCGCGGGGCAGCCCCAGCATTTT.

In this sample, this clonotype turned up many times. CDR3: CASSPYRDSGELFF. Written as DNA, the CDR3 is TGTGCCAGCAGCCCATACAGGGATTCCGGGGAGCTGTTTTTT. The chain links TRBV12-3 or TRBV12-4 to TRBJ2-2, with a tentative D call TRBD1 (6 bases). V was clipped by 6 bases and J by 6 bases, with 14 bases between them. This CDR3 contains 14 residues.

This clonotype was observed many times. The rearrangement uses TRBV15 and TRBJ1-1; D may be TRBD1 (5 bases). The germline V gene has CDR1 LNHNV and CDR2 YYDKDF (reference sequence). The CDR3 runs to 15 residues. V gave up 7 bases and J gave up 4 bases, with 19 bases separating them. CDR3 residues: CATNYGGGLGTEAFF. In nucleotides, the CDR3 is TGTGCCACCAATTATGGGGGGGGGTTGGGCACTGAAGCTTTCTTT.

The chain uses TRBV20-1 and TRBJ1-2, with D possibly being TRBD1 (5 bases). This CDR3 has 13 residues. The germline gives CDR1 DFQATT, CDR2 SNEGSKA (reference sequence). The ends were cut back, 5 bases at V and 3 bases at J, with 13 bases in the middle. The DNA of the CDR3 is TGCAGTGCTGGCCCCCCGGGGGACTATGGCTACACCTTC. As protein: CSAGPPGDYGYTF.

This clonotype was seen ten or more times. DNA for the CDR3: TGTGCCAGCAGTTTGGACCTAGCTATCTACAATGAGCAGTTCTTC. Its protein is CASSLDLAIYNEQFF. The chain carries TRBV12-3 or TRBV12-4 and TRBJ2-1; tentatively, D is TRBD2 (5 bases). V was cut by 3 bases and J by 3 bases, with 12 bases left in between. The CDR3 sequence is 15 residues long.

This clonotype occurred many times. V is TRBV12-3 or TRBV12-4 and J is TRBJ2-7; D gene unclear. The V and J ends lost 3 bases and 0 bases respectively, with 18 bases between them. This CDR3 is 17 amino acids long. As DNA, the CDR3 is TGTGCCAGCAGTTTCGGTTTTGGGCGGCAGCCCTCCTACGAGCAGTACTTC. Encoded protein: CASSFGFGRQPSYEQYF.

To note about this clonotype: Given a much more abundant clone one base away, this may be a read error. The rearrangement links TRBV12-3 or TRBV12-4 to TRBJ2-1, with 7 positions matching TRBD1. CDR3 length: 15 residues. The CDR3 nucleotides read TGTGTCAGCAGGGCGACAGGGCCTTCCTACAATGAGCAGTTCTTC. Its protein product is CVSRATGPSYNEQFF.